Below are 19 T cell receptor beta chains sequenced from a single sample in a study of shared clonotypes between healthy human individuals (dated by TCRdb to about 2020). The receptor library was made with the immunoSEQ multiplex PCR assay. The table comes from immuneACCESS by way of TCRdb, which keeps in-frame sequences with V and J called. Part of the clones is missing from these tables; in studies checked, under half for an unresolved V gene and the rest for unknown reasons. This sample holds about 660,000 clones; less than 85% were observed only once. The ten largest clones take up about 1.8% of the sample. Material for sequencing was memory CD4+ T cells sorted from blood. What this sample's cell subset or site label stands for: CD45RA-negative fraction. The receptors were sampled from a woman between 25 and 40 years old in good health.

The CDR3 reads CASSRRAATNEKLFF. The CDR3, as DNA: TGTGCCAGCAGCCGGAGGGCTGCAACTAATGAAAAACTGTTTTTT. The gene calls are TRBV28 and TRBJ1-4; D is undetermined. The CDR3 is 15 amino acids. Germline CDR1 MDHEN, CDR2 SYDVKM. V was cut by 6 bases and J by 0 bases, with 11 bases left in between.

The chain combines TRBV14 with TRBJ1-1; TRBD1 is a possible D gene (5 bases). Germline assignment: CDR1 SGHDN and CDR2 FVKESK. The CDR3 runs 15 residues. Trimming took 1 base from V and 5 from J, leaving 14 bases between them. The chain's CDR3 is CASSQGTFGGTEAFF. In DNA form, the CDR3 reads TGTGCCAGCAGCCAAGGGACATTTGGCGGGACTGAAGCTTTCTTT.

V is TRBV19 and J is TRBJ2-7, with TRBD1 matching 9 bases. This CDR3 region has 14 residues. The V gene's germline CDR1 is LNHDA and CDR2 SQIVND (reference sequence). The ends lost 5 bases at V and 7 bases at J; junction bases unmatched: 9. This CDR3 is CASSSGTGLREQYF. The CDR3 nucleotides read TGTGCCAGTAGTTCCGGGACAGGGTTGAGGGAGCAGTACTTC. The full variable domain, rest sourced from reference TRBV19 and TRBJ2-7, is DGGITQSPKYLFRKEGQNVTLSCEQNLNHDAMYWYRQDPGQGLRLIYYSQIVNDFQKGDIAEGYSVSREKKESFPLTVTSAQKNPTAFYLCASSSGTGLREQYFGPGTRLTVT.

This chain connects TRBV28 to TRBJ1-4, with 8 bases that match TRBD1. This CDR3 has 13 amino acids. Germline V gives CDR1 MDHEN, CDR2 SYDVKM. V lost 7 bases to trimming and J lost 7 bases; unmatched junction nucleotides: 5. CDR3 loop: CASTGQGAEKLFF. The CDR3 nucleotides are TGTGCCAGCACCGGACAGGGTGCTGAAAAACTGTTTTTT.

This chain uses TRBV7-8 with TRBJ2-1; TRBD2 agrees at 9 bases. V trimming: 1 base; J trimming: 8 bases; junction bases outside the gene matches: 6. The CDR3 consists of 15 residues. Germline lookup yields CDR1 SGHVS and CDR2 FQNEAQ. The CDR3 is CASSLVSGSRYEQFF. CDR3 nucleotide sequence: TGTGCCAGCAGCTTAGTTAGCGGGAGCAGGTATGAGCAGTTCTTC.

The chain combines TRBV4-1 with TRBJ2-3, with 8 bases aligning to TRBD2. V trimming: 3 bases; J trimming: 2 bases; junction bases outside the gene matches: 10. CDR1 is MGHRA and CDR2 is YSYEKL in the germline V gene. This CDR3 has 17 amino acids. The CDR3 DNA follows: TGCGCCAGCAGCCACAGCGGGAGTGGGGGGGTCACAGATACGCAGTATTTT. Protein: CASSHSGSGGVTDTQYF.

This clone was counted a single time. The V call is TRBV10-1, the J call TRBJ2-1; D gene ambiguous. The CDR3 runs 12 residues. V dropped 6 bases and J dropped 7 bases, with 10 bases sitting between them. Germline loops: CDR1 WNHNN, CDR2 SYGVQD (reference sequence). CDR3: CASSDNRNEQFF. For the CDR3, the DNA is TGCGCCAGCAGCGATAACAGAAATGAGCAGTTCTTC.

This clone was observed a few times. This chain connects TRBV27 to TRBJ2-3; TRBD2 matches at 9 bases. Trimming took 5 bases from V and 5 from J; bases not matched to a gene: 11. The CDR3 is 16 residues long. Germline-derived CDR1 and CDR2 are MNHEY and SMNVEV (reference sequence). DNA for the CDR3: TGTGCCAGCAGTCCAGAGCGGGAGGTGGTTAGAGATACGCAGTATTTT. This translates into CASSPEREVVRDTQYF.

The rearrangement links TRBV14 to TRBJ2-1, with D tentatively TRBD2 (6 bases). Trimming cost V 5 bases and J 6 bases, with 23 bases left between them. This CDR3 is 17 amino acids long. Germline-derived CDR1 and CDR2 are SGHDN and FVKESK. The CDR3 sequence is CASSTHRDFLTFNEQFF. Written as DNA, the CDR3 is TGTGCCAGCAGCACCCACCGGGACTTCCTAACCTTCAATGAGCAGTTCTTC.

The chain couples TRBV23-1 to TRBJ2-7; TRBD1 agrees at 7 bases. TRBV23-1 qualifies as an ORF whose function is uncertain. Trimming cost V 10 bases and J 4 bases; bases outside gene matches: 7. There are 12 residues in the CDR3. CDR3 nucleotide sequence: TGCGCCACCCCGCCGGGACAGTACGAGCAGTACTTC. Residues: CATPPGQYEQYF.

Concerning this clone itself: A read error may be the cause here, since a much bigger clone is one base away. The rearrangement joins TRBV28 to TRBJ2-1; 9 bases align to TRBD2. The V gene end was trimmed by 2 bases and the J gene end by 2 bases; junction bases not matched to a gene: 1. The CDR3 contains 15 residues. Germline values: CDR1 MDHEN, CDR2 SYDVKM. CDR3 loop: CASSLAGGPYNEQFF. CDR3 DNA sequence: TGTGCCAGCAGTTTAGCGGGAGGGCCCTACAATGAGCAGTTCTTC.

This rearrangement joins TRBV28 to TRBJ2-1; D possibly uses TRBD1 or TRBD2 (5 bases each). Trimming pared 11 bases from V and 7 bases from J, leaving 18 bases between. Per the germline V gene, CDR1 is MDHEN and CDR2 is SYDVKM. The CDR3 length is 13 residues. The CDR3 spells CAGGSETRNEQFF. CDR3 sequence (DNA): TGTGCCGGGGGATCTGAGACGCGGAATGAGCAGTTCTTC.

The chain recombines TRBV10-1 with TRBJ2-7; D is undetermined. This CDR3 region has 15 residues. The V end lost 2 bases, the J end lost 3 bases, and 14 bases lay between the germline ends. The germline CDR1 and CDR2 sequences are WNHNN and SYGVQD (reference sequence). CDR3 region: CASSEEDQTFYEQYF. The CDR3 region has the DNA TGCGCCAGCAGTGAGGAAGATCAAACTTTCTACGAGCAGTACTTC.

V gene TRBV18 combines with J gene TRBJ2-7; the D gene is possibly TRBD1 (6 bases). The CDR3 length is 15 residues. V lost 3 bases and J 5 bases, leaving 17 bases between the germline ends. Per the germline V gene, CDR1 is KGHSH and CDR2 is LQKENI. The CDR3 DNA sequence: TGTGCCAGCTCACCTCTCAGTGCAGGGGTCAACGAGCAGTACTTC. Its translation is CASSPLSAGVNEQYF.

This sequence joins TRBV6-5 and TRBJ1-1, with D tentatively TRBD1 (6 bases). This CDR3 spans 14 amino acids. V lost 5 bases and J lost 1, with 11 bases in between. In germline, CDR1 is MNHEY, CDR2 SVGAGI. The CDR3 DNA follows: TGTGCCAGCAGTAGAGAGGGGGGGAACACTGAAGCTTTCTTT. Translation gives CASSREGGNTEAFF.

This clone was observed a handful of times. V gene TRBV15 combines with J gene TRBJ2-5, with D perhaps TRBD1 (6 bases). Judging by the DNA end, TRBJ2-7 fits better; the J call may be wrong. Germline assignment: CDR1 LNHNV and CDR2 YYDKDF (reference sequence). There are 16 residues in the CDR3. CDR3 DNA sequence: TGTGCCACCAGCAGAGATTTGGCAGGGGCATTCTACGAGCAGTACTTC. It translates to CATSRDLAGAFYEQYF.

A few counts support this clone. The V call is TRBV7-2, the J call TRBJ2-1; maybe TRBD2 (6 bases). Germline V gene lookup returns CDR1 SGHTA and CDR2 FQGNSA. The V end lost 4 bases, the J end lost 7 bases, and 14 bases lay between the germline ends. This CDR3 comprises 14 residues. CDR3 nucleotide sequence: TGTGCCAGCAGCTCCGGAGGGCTTGTGAATGAGCAGTTCTTC. Residues: CASSSGGLVNEQFF.

This chain joins TRBV2 and TRBJ1-1, with unresolved D. The CDR3 totals 14 residues. V lost 4 bases to trimming and J lost 0 bases, with 9 bases between them. Germline-derived CDR1 and CDR2 are SNHLY and FYNNEI. The CDR3 nucleotides read TGTGCCAGCAGTGGACACCTAATGAACACTGAAGCTTTCTTT. This encodes CASSGHLMNTEAFF.

This clone was recorded once. The chain links TRBV29-1 to TRBJ2-1, with 7 nucleotides matching TRBD1. Germline CDR1 SQVTM, CDR2 ANQGSEA. V was clipped by 4 bases and J by 10 bases; unmatched bases: 1. CDR3 length equals 10 residues. The CDR3 nucleotides are TGCAGCGTTGCGGACAGGGAGCAGTTCTTC. This gives the protein CSVADREQFF.